One and the same sample provided the 27 T cell receptor beta chains below, sequenced in a study of T cells after yellow fever vaccination. Each CDR3 protein gets one entry after TCRdb re-called the 5' RACE reads with MiXCR. The repertoire has 300,000 to 400,000 distinct CDR3 sequences, over 5% of them found once; the top ten carry 14% to 15%. Sequencing used PBMCs, obtained 5 days after the yellow fever booster vaccination. These receptors all stem from a man aged 30 to 39 who received the YFV17D yellow fever vaccine.

DNA for the CDR3: TGTGCCAGCAGCCACGGGGATAGCAATCAGCCCCAGCATTTT. As protein: CASSHGDSNQPQHF. V is TRBV6-2 or TRBV6-3 and J is TRBJ1-5; D gene unclear. Germline CDR1 MNHEY, CDR2 SVGEGT. CDR3 length: 14 residues. The V end was cut by 6 bases, the J end by 0 bases, with 9 bases between.

This chain connects TRBV9 to TRBJ1-3; 10 bases agree with TRBD1. Germline V lookup: CDR1 SGDLS, CDR2 YYNGEE. V lost 4 bases and J lost 0; bases outside the gene matches: 7. This CDR3 is 17 amino acids long. CDR3 residues: CASSPRDRGHSGNTIYF. CDR3 coding DNA: TGTGCCAGCAGCCCTAGGGACAGGGGACACTCTGGAAACACCATATATTTT.

Ten or more counts support this clonotype. The J gene is TRBJ1-1, the V gene TRBV5-1, with 8 bases that match TRBD1. V lost 3 bases to trimming and J lost 5 bases; unmatched junction nucleotides: 6. The CDR3 consists of 14 residues. Germline V lookup: CDR1 SGHRS, CDR2 YFSETQ. For the CDR3, the DNA is TGCGCCAGCAGCTACGGACAGGGAGGAACTGAAGCTTTCTTT. It encodes CASSYGQGGTEAFF.

This clonotype was observed a few times. The V gene is TRBV5-5, the J gene TRBJ1-1, with D unclear. Germline-derived CDR1 and CDR2 are SGHKS and YYEKEE (reference sequence). Trimming removed 6 bases at V and 4 bases at J, with 7 bases between. The CDR3 loop spans 11 amino acids. Here the CDR3 reads CASTAITEAFF. CDR3 nucleotides: TGTGCCAGCACCGCGATCACTGAAGCTTTCTTT.

The V and J genes are TRBV5-1 and TRBJ2-1; D is unclear. Per the germline V gene, CDR1 is SGHRS and CDR2 is YFSETQ. The ends were cut back, 7 bases at V and 8 bases at J, with 13 bases in the middle. This CDR3 spans 12 amino acids. DNA of the CDR3: TGCGCCAGCCGCAGCACGGGTGATGAGCAGTTCTTC. Residues: CASRSTGDEQFF. The full variable domain, rest sourced from reference TRBV5-1 and TRBJ2-1, is KAGVTQTPRYLIKTRGQQVTLSCSPISGHRSVSWYQQTPGQGLQFLFEYFSETQRNKGNFPGRFSGRQFSNSRSEMNVSTLELGDSALYLCASRSTGDEQFFGPGTRLTVL.

Ten or more counts support this clonotype. The chain employs TRBV6-1 and TRBJ1-5; D is undetermined. In germline, CDR1 is MNHNS, CDR2 SASEGT. The CDR3 contains 15 residues. V was clipped by 6 bases and J by 0 bases, with 12 bases between them. CDR3 amino acids: CASRGGLDSNQPQHF. The CDR3 nucleotides read TGTGCCAGCAGGGGAGGACTCGATAGCAATCAGCCCCAGCATTTT.

The table lists this clonotype with a few counts. The V and J genes are TRBV29-1 and TRBJ2-7; possible D gene TRBD2, 5 bases. CDR1 SQVTM and CDR2 ANQGSEA come from the germline V gene. The CDR3 spans 14 residues. Trimming pared 4 bases from V and 4 bases from J, leaving 17 bases between. For the CDR3, the DNA is TGCAGCGTTGGGACCGCGTCAACGGGGTACGAGCAGTACTTC. This translates into CSVGTASTGYEQYF.

V and J are TRBV10-3 and TRBJ2-1; 7 nucleotides align to TRBD2. CDR3 size: 16 residues. V shed 4 bases and J 9 bases; nucleotides not matched to a gene: 15. The germline CDR1 and CDR2 sequences are ENHRY and SYGVKD. The CDR3 loop is CAISGRAGSPLGEQFF. In nucleotides, the CDR3 is TGTGCCATCAGTGGGAGAGCGGGATCACCCCTCGGTGAGCAGTTCTTC.

The chain recombines TRBV5-1 with TRBJ2-1; D gene ambiguous. This CDR3 spans 12 amino acids. Trimming left V 7 bases short and J 5 bases short, with 10 bases between. The germline V gene encodes CDR1 SGHRS and CDR2 YFSETQ. The CDR3 here is CASADEDNEQFF. The CDR3, as DNA: TGCGCCAGCGCGGACGAAGACAATGAGCAGTTCTTC.

This clonotype has more than one count but fewer than ten. This chain uses TRBV7-9 with TRBJ2-7, with D uncertain. Trimming removed 4 bases at V and 5 bases at J, with 6 bases between. Germline V lookup: CDR1 SEHNR, CDR2 FQNEAQ (reference sequence). The CDR3 length is 11 residues. The CDR3, as DNA: TGTGCCAGCAGCTCGTACGACGAGCAGTACTTC. It codes for CASSSYDEQYF.

This sequence joins TRBV6-5 and TRBJ2-7, with 12 bases identical to TRBD2. Unmatched junction bases numbered 7, after V lost 0 bases and J lost 10 bases. The CDR3 is made up of 15 amino acids. The germline CDR1 and CDR2 sequences are MNHEY and SVGAGI. CDR3 bases: TGTGCCAGCAGTTACTCAGGGCTAGCGGGAGGGCTACAGTACTTC. It encodes CASSYSGLAGGLQYF.

This clonotype was found a few times. The chain couples TRBV7-6 to TRBJ2-5; 9 bases agree with TRBD2. Unmatched junction bases numbered 10, after V lost 4 bases and J lost 4 bases. The CDR3 totals 16 residues. Germline loops: CDR1 SGHVS, CDR2 FNYEAQ. CDR3 coding DNA: TGTGCCAGCAGCTCAGTAGCGGGAGTCGTTCGAGAGACCCAGTACTTC. Amino acids: CASSSVAGVVRETQYF.

This clonotype was detected a few times. The genes are TRBV10-3 and TRBJ2-6, with 11 bases identical to TRBD2. The CDR3 extends over 19 amino acids. From germline, CDR1 is ENHRY and CDR2 SYGVKD. V was clipped by 4 bases and J by 2 bases; unmatched bases: 10. The CDR3 protein is CAISGRILAGGTGANVLTF. Here the CDR3 DNA reads TGTGCCATCAGTGGGCGGATATTAGCGGGAGGGACTGGGGCCAACGTCCTGACTTTC.

CDR3 nucleotide sequence: TGTGCCAGCATCCTGAGACTCACTGGTGCGACCCAGTACTTC. Translating gives CASILRLTGATQYF. The rearrangement joins TRBV6-2 or TRBV6-3 to TRBJ2-5; D unclear. Germline CDR1 is MNHEY and CDR2 is SVGEGT. This CDR3 has 14 amino acids. The V gene lost 7 bases and the J gene lost 7 bases, with 19 bases spanning the gap.

At least ten counts were recorded for this clonotype. V and J are TRBV14 and TRBJ2-1; D could derive from TRBD1 or TRBD2 (5 bases each). Trimming pared 1 base from V and 9 bases from J, leaving 10 bases between. CDR1 and CDR2 (germline): SGHDN, FVKESK. CDR3 length: 13 amino acids. The CDR3 DNA is TGTGCCAGCAGCCAAGGACTAAGGGGTGAGCAGTTCTTC. It codes for CASSQGLRGEQFF.

The V call is TRBV20-1, the J call TRBJ2-7; perhaps TRBD2 as D (5 bases). The CDR3 totals 11 residues. V lost 3 bases, J lost 4 bases, and 7 bases lay in between. Germline CDR1 is DFQATT and CDR2 is SNEGSKA (reference sequence). The CDR3 DNA is TGCAGTGCTAGTCGGGAATACGAGCAGTACTTC. Protein: CSASREYEQYF.

This clonotype has ten or more counts. J is TRBJ2-1 and V is TRBV5-5; no reliable D call. The CDR3 is 16 amino acids. The V gene lost 3 bases and the J gene lost 6 bases, with 19 bases spanning the gap. Germline V lookup: CDR1 SGHKS, CDR2 YYEKEE (reference sequence). The CDR3 protein is CASSSRSADSGNEQFF. The CDR3 coding sequence is TGTGCCAGCAGCTCCCGGAGCGCGGATTCTGGCAATGAGCAGTTCTTC.

The J gene is TRBJ2-5, the V gene TRBV29-1, with D unclear. Deletions cut 3 bases from V and 7 bases from J, with 9 bases between. Looked up from germline, CDR1 is SQVTM and CDR2 is ANQGSEA. CDR3 length: 11 residues. The CDR3 loop reads CSVDPSGTQYF. The CDR3 DNA reads as TGCAGCGTTGACCCCTCCGGGACCCAGTACTTC.

This clonotype was seen a handful of times. The chain carries TRBV7-2 and TRBJ2-1, with D possibly TRBD2 on 6 matching bases. CDR1 and CDR2 from the germline V gene are SGHTA and FQGNSA. This CDR3 is 14 amino acids long. Trimming left V 4 bases short and J 7 bases short, with 14 bases between. The CDR3 loop is CASSSTNRGNEQFF. The CDR3, as DNA: TGTGCCAGCAGCTCCACCAATCGGGGGAATGAGCAGTTCTTC. The whole variable domain, remainder taken from reference TRBV7-2 and TRBJ2-1, is GAGVSQSPSNKVTEKGKDVELRCDPISGHTALYWYRQSLGQGLEFLIYFQGNSAPDKSGLPSDRFSAERTGGSVSTLTIQRTQQEDSAVYLCASSSTNRGNEQFFGPGTRLTVL.

The chain links TRBV20-1 to TRBJ1-5, with 9 bases identical to TRBD1. Trimming at V came to 3 bases and at J to 5 bases, leaving 8 bases not matched to a gene. The CDR3 covers 15 residues. CDR1 and CDR2 from the germline V gene are DFQATT and SNEGSKA (reference sequence). CDR3 bases: TGCAGTGCTAGGAACCCGACAGGGGGGCATCAGCCCCAGCATTTT. As protein: CSARNPTGGHQPQHF.

This clonotype was counted a few times. The chain couples TRBV6-5 to TRBJ1-1; no reliable D call. CDR3 size: 16 residues. CDR1 MNHEY and CDR2 SVGAGI come from the germline V gene. V lost 2 bases, J lost 0 bases, and 13 bases lay in between. CDR3 residues: CASSYDLEYMNTEAFF. The DNA of the CDR3 is TGTGCCAGCAGTTACGATCTGGAGTACATGAACACTGAAGCTTTCTTT.

This clonotype was found a few times. This chain connects TRBV5-1 to TRBJ1-2; D remains unclear. Germline V lookup: CDR1 SGHRS, CDR2 YFSETQ. CDR3 size: 13 residues. V dropped 4 bases and J dropped 2 bases, with 9 bases sitting between them. The CDR3 is CASSPDVNYGYTF. The CDR3 region has the DNA TGCGCCAGCAGCCCGGACGTGAACTATGGCTACACCTTC.

In its sample, this clonotype was seen a few times. The V gene is TRBV12-3 or TRBV12-4, the J gene TRBJ2-4, with 13 bases lining up with TRBD2. This CDR3 is 15 amino acids long. The V and J ends lost 5 bases and 6 bases, in that order; junction bases with no gene match: 4. The CDR3 coding sequence is TGTGCCAGCAGTCGGACTAGCGGGGGTGTAAACATTCAGTACTTC. Residues: CASSRTSGGVNIQYF.

This clonotype showed up just a few times. The chain employs TRBV7-2 and TRBJ2-7, with D perhaps TRBD1 (5 bases). The CDR3 covers 17 residues. CDR1 and CDR2 (germline): SGHTA, FQGNSA. The V gene lost 3 bases and the J gene lost 1 base, with 19 bases spanning the gap. The CDR3 region has the DNA TGTGCCAGCAGCTTGGTGTCGGCCCGGTACAGGTCCTACGAGCAGTACTTC. Protein sequence: CASSLVSARYRSYEQYF.

This rearrangement joins TRBV7-3 to TRBJ1-1, with 8 bases that match TRBD1. Unmatched junction bases numbered 3, after V lost 5 bases and J lost 1 base. This CDR3 region has 14 residues. Germline-derived CDR1 and CDR2 are SGHTA and FQGTGA. The DNA for the CDR3 is TGTGCCAGCAGCACTGGACAGGGGAACACTGAAGCTTTCTTT. Amino acids: CASSTGQGNTEAFF. Complete variable domain (other parts from reference TRBV7-3 and TRBJ1-1): GAGVSQTPSNKVTEKGKYVELRCDPISGHTALYWYRQSLGQGPEFLIYFQGTGAADDSGLPNDRFFAVRPEGSVSTLKIQRTERGDSAVYLCASSTGQGNTEAFFGQGTRLTVV.

Concerning this clonotype itself: One junction end does not reproduce the germline sequence, and a read error may be involved. This rearrangement joins TRBV20-1 to TRBJ2-3; possibly TRBD1 or TRBD2 for D (5 bases each). Looked up from germline, CDR1 is DFQATT and CDR2 is SNEGSKA (reference sequence). This CDR3 spans 17 amino acids. CDR3: CCARGTRTIRIMNTQYF. CDR3 DNA: TGCTGTGCTAGAGGGACGCGGACGATCCGGATTATGAATACGCAGTATTTT.

The chain employs TRBV20-1 and TRBJ2-5, with D possibly being TRBD2 (5 bases). Germline V gene data show CDR1 as DFQATT and CDR2 as SNEGSKA (reference sequence). This CDR3 has 16 amino acids. The CDR3, as DNA: TGCTGCGCTAGAGGGCTAGTGGACCCCTTAGTGGAGACCCAGTACTTC. This encodes CCARGLVDPLVETQYF.